Listed here are 11 T cell receptor beta chains from one sample, sequenced in a study of blood T cell repertoires in COVID-19. This table comes from immunoSEQ multiplex PCR, and its TCRdb copy is limited to in-frame clones, with some not included. The table shows roughly 200,000 clones, with 65% to 90% occurring only once. The source material was PBMCs or T cells enriched from blood (not recorded which). The source is a woman in her twenties or thirties who had been exposed to COVID-19.

CDR3 nucleotide sequence: TGCAGCGTTGGTGGGACAGGGGCCTACAATGAGCAGTTCTTC. Its translation: CSVGGTGAYNEQFF. The chain recombines TRBV29-1 with TRBJ2-1; 10 bases agree with TRBD1. Unmatched junction bases numbered 2, after V lost 4 bases and J lost 2 bases. Germline V lookup: CDR1 SQVTM, CDR2 ANQGSEA. The CDR3 is 14 residues long.

The genes are TRBV5-1 and TRBJ2-1, with TRBD1 matching over 9 bases. Germline loops: CDR1 SGHRS, CDR2 YFSETQ. Unmatched junction bases numbered 11, after V lost 2 bases and J lost 5 bases. CDR3 length: 17 amino acids. CDR3: CASSFEAGTGINNEQFF. The CDR3 nucleotides read TGCGCCAGCAGCTTTGAAGCCGGGACAGGGATTAACAATGAGCAGTTCTTC.

The chain couples TRBV6-5 to TRBJ1-3; no firm D call. With 0 bases removed from V and 4 bases from J, the gap between germline ends came to 10 bases. The germline V gene has CDR1 MNHEY and CDR2 SVGAGI. The CDR3 covers 15 residues. For the CDR3, the DNA is TGTGCCAGCAGTTACTCGGAGGGTACGGGAAACACCATATATTTT. Translation: CASSYSEGTGNTIYF.

This sequence joins TRBV29-1 and TRBJ1-1, with D unresolved. CDR1 SQVTM and CDR2 ANQGSEA come from the germline V gene. This CDR3 has 12 amino acids. The ends were cut back, 3 bases at V and 13 bases at J, with 18 bases in the middle. The CDR3 spells CSVEVERRFGFF. In DNA, the CDR3 is TGCAGCGTTGAGGTCGAAAGGAGGTTTGGTTTCTTT.

The V call is TRBV7-2, the J call TRBJ2-7; 9 nucleotides match TRBD1. The V and J ends lost 0 bases and 1 base, in that order; junction bases with no gene match: 4. The CDR3 is 16 residues long. Germline lookup yields CDR1 SGHTA and CDR2 FQGNSA. CDR3 nucleotides: TGTGCCAGCAGCTTAGCTGAGGGACAGGGATCCTACGAGCAGTACTTC. It yields the protein CASSLAEGQGSYEQYF.

This chain joins TRBV5-1 and TRBJ1-4; 9 bases map to TRBD1. This CDR3 has 14 amino acids. J lost 7 bases, V lost 4 bases, and 5 bases had no gene match. Germline V gene sequence: CDR1 SGHRS, CDR2 YFSETQ. The CDR3 protein is CASSRGQGSEKLFF. The CDR3 nucleotides are TGCGCCAGCAGCCGGGGACAGGGAAGTGAAAAACTGTTTTTT.

The chain uses TRBV11-3 and TRBJ1-6; unclear D gene. Trimming removed 2 bases at V and 6 bases at J, with 8 bases between. The CDR3 extends over 14 amino acids. The germline gives CDR1 SGHNT, CDR2 YENEEA. This chain's CDR3 is CASSLRGINSPLHF. CDR3 nucleotide sequence: TGTGCCAGCAGCTTACGAGGGATTAATTCACCCCTCCACTTT.

The genes are TRBV19 and TRBJ1-2, with 8 bases that match TRBD1. V dropped 3 bases and J dropped 7; count of bases not matched to a gene: 4. The CDR3 runs to 13 residues. Germline values: CDR1 LNHDA, CDR2 SQIVND (reference sequence). CDR3 region: CASSMTGDTGYTF. CDR3 sequence (DNA): TGTGCCAGTAGTATGACAGGGGATACTGGCTACACCTTC.

The chain joins TRBV2 to TRBJ2-2, with 9 positions matching TRBD2. CDR3 size: 18 residues. After removal of 8 bases from V and 1 base from J, the junction contained 14 bases not matched to a gene. The germline V gene encodes CDR1 SNHLY and CDR2 FYNNEI. DNA for the CDR3: TGTGCCAGCGCGACCGGAGCGGCGGGGGGGATGAACACCGGGGAGCTGTTTTTT. Encoded protein: CASATGAAGGMNTGELFF.

Turning to this clone: Distinct nucleotide sequences in the sample also encode this CDR3. The chain couples TRBV9 to TRBJ1-1, with D hard to call. V was cut by 0 bases and J by 5 bases, with 8 bases left in between. The germline V gene encodes CDR1 SGDLS and CDR2 YYNGEE. The CDR3 runs 13 residues. This CDR3 reads CASSVGTGTEAFF. The CDR3 DNA sequence: TGTGCCAGCAGCGTAGGAACCGGGACTGAAGCTTTCTTT.

The CDR3 protein is CASSGTGAHSRSNTIYF. The CDR3 DNA is TGTGCCAGCAGTGGGACAGGAGCCCACTCCCGGTCTAACACCATATATTTT. The chain uses TRBV2 and TRBJ1-3, with TRBD1 matching over 7 bases. Germline lookup yields CDR1 SNHLY and CDR2 FYNNEI. V shed 4 bases, J shed 7 bases, and the junction held 16 bases outside the gene matches. The CDR3 consists of 17 residues.